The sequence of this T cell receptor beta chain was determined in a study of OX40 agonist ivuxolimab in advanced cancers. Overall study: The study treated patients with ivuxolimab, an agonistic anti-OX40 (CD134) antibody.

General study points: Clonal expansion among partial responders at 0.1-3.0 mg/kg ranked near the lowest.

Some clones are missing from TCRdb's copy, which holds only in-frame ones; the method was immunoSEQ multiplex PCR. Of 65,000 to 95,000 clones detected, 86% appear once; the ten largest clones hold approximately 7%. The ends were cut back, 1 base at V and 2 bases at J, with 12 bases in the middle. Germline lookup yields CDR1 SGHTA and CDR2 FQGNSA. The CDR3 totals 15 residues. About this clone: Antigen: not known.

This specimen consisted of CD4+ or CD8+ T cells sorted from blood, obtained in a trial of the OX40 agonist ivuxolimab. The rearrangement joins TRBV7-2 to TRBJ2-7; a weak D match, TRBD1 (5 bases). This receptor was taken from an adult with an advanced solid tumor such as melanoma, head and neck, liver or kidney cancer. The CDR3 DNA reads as TGTGCCAGCAGCTTAGAAGGTCCAGGGACCTACGAGCAGTACTTC. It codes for CASSLEGPGTYEQYF.